These 14 T cell receptor beta chains were all obtained from the same sample, sequenced in a study of regulatory T cells in long-lasting Graves disease. Time point given: persistent/refractory GD, antithyroid drugs over 5 years with positive TRAb. PBMC RNA served as the TCR library source. The TCR beta library used iRepertoire HTBI primers with Arm-PCR amplification of CDR3. In TCRdb, the multiplex PCR reads were re-called with MiXCR into one record per CDR3 protein. The sample lists more than 350,000 distinct CDR3 sequences; 20% to 25% were seen once. Sequencing was performed on peripheral blood mononuclear cells (PBMCs), taken when the disease was refractory, from a patient treated with antithyroid drugs. These receptors were taken from a female donor with Graves disease.

A note on this clonotype: A far larger clone is a single base away, which makes a read error likely. In this CDR3 the conserved last residue, phenylalanine or tryptophan, is missing, so a read error is likely. The chain uses TRBV7-2 and TRBJ1-2, with a possible D match to TRBD1 (6 bases). Germline V CDR1 and CDR2: SGHTA, FQGNSA. With 5 bases removed from V and 3 bases from J, the gap between germline ends came to 10 bases. The CDR3 totals 13 residues. Written as DNA, the CDR3 is TGTGCCAGCAGCCCAGGGGTGCACTATGGCTACACCTCC. It specifies CASSPGVHYGYTS.

This clonotype was seen at least ten times. The chain recombines TRBV6-1 with TRBJ2-2, with 16 bases matching TRBD2. The length of the CDR3 is 20 residues. Per germline, CDR1 MNHNS and CDR2 SASEGT. V lost 6 bases to trimming and J lost 7 bases; unmatched junction nucleotides: 17. The CDR3 is CASSRVPGTSGRATGGELFF. CDR3 in DNA: TGTGCCAGCAGCCGCGTCCCGGGGACTAGCGGGAGGGCCACCGGCGGGGAGCTGTTTTTT.

V gene TRBV19 combines with J gene TRBJ2-2, with D hard to call. Trimming took 0 bases from V and 6 from J, leaving 5 bases between them. There are 13 residues in the CDR3. Germline V CDR1 and CDR2: LNHDA, SQIVND (reference sequence). CDR3 sequence (DNA): TGTGCCAGTAGTATAGAGGGCGCCGGGGAGCTGTTTTTT. It encodes CASSIEGAGELFF.

This clonotype was detected ten times or more. Here the CDR3 DNA reads TGTGCCAGCAGTTCCACATCGGAGGGTCGGACTGAAGCTTTCTTT. Protein sequence: CASSSTSEGRTEAFF. The chain combines TRBV28 with TRBJ1-1; D is ambiguous. The CDR3 is 15 residues long. Trimming stripped 4 bases from V and 5 bases from J, with 17 bases between. The germline V gene has CDR1 MDHEN and CDR2 SYDVKM.

The gene calls are TRBV20-1 and TRBJ2-5; 10 nucleotides line up with TRBD2. Germline CDR1 DFQATT, CDR2 SNEGSKA (reference sequence). The CDR3 length is 16 residues. Trimming at V came to 6 bases and at J to 5 bases, leaving 15 bases not matched to a gene. CDR3 coding DNA: TGCAGTGCAGCTGGACTAGCGGTGGGGTATAGGGAGACCCAGTACTTC. Translated, it gives CSAAGLAVGYRETQYF.

This clonotype was recorded a few times. The rearrangement links TRBV27 to TRBJ2-2, with TRBD2 identical over 7 bases. The CDR3 is 15 residues long. Germline trimming cut 8 bases from V and 6 bases from J; bases unmatched to any gene: 12. The germline V gene encodes CDR1 MNHEY and CDR2 SMNVEV (reference sequence). The CDR3 sequence: CASATSGNSAGELFF. In nucleotides, the CDR3 is TGTGCCAGCGCCACGAGCGGGAACTCGGCCGGGGAGCTGTTTTTT.

This clonotype was seen ten or more times. The V and J genes are TRBV24-1 and TRBJ2-2; D is undetermined. Trimming cost V 5 bases and J 4 bases, with 7 bases left between them. Germline V CDR1 and CDR2: KGHDR, SFDVKD. The CDR3 has 13 residues. The CDR3 nucleotides are TGTGCCACCAGTGTGGGGATCACCGGGGAGCTGTTTTTT. This encodes CATSVGITGELFF.

The chain is built from TRBV15 and TRBJ2-5; 8 positions agree with TRBD2. CDR3 size: 17 residues. V lost 2 bases, J lost 5 bases, and 13 bases stayed unmatched. Germline V gene data show CDR1 as LNHNV and CDR2 as YYDKDF (reference sequence). The CDR3: CATSRILTAGVKETQYF. Written as DNA, the CDR3 is TGTGCCACCAGCAGAATTTTAACAGCGGGAGTTAAGGAGACCCAGTACTTC.

The rearrangement joins TRBV19 to TRBJ2-1; TRBD2 matches at 8 bases. The CDR3 is made up of 15 amino acids. Trimming at V came to 5 bases and at J to 6 bases, leaving 9 bases not matched to a gene. Germline V gene lookup returns CDR1 LNHDA and CDR2 SQIVND (reference sequence). The CDR3 sequence is CASSFPGLGLNEQFF. As DNA, the CDR3 is TGTGCCAGTAGTTTCCCGGGACTAGGTCTCAATGAGCAGTTCTTC.

This clonotype was recorded at least ten times. The chain has TRBV7-8 and TRBJ2-6; 10 bases line up with TRBD2. Trimming at V came to 2 bases and at J to 2 bases, leaving 3 bases not matched to a gene. The CDR3 consists of 17 residues. The germline V gene encodes CDR1 SGHVS and CDR2 FQNEAQ. CDR3 DNA: TGTGCCAGCAGCTTACGAGCGGGAGGGACTGGGGCCAACGTCCTGACTTTC. Translating gives CASSLRAGGTGANVLTF.

The chain recombines TRBV29-1 with TRBJ2-3, with 14 positions matching TRBD2. V shed 3 bases and J 1 base; nucleotides not matched to a gene: 3. Germline-derived CDR1 and CDR2 are SQVTM and ANQGSEA. CDR3 length: 16 amino acids. CDR3 DNA sequence: TGCAGCGTTGAGGGACTAGCGGGAGCGGGCACAGATACGCAGTATTTT. Residues: CSVEGLAGAGTDTQYF.

A word on this clonotype: Just one base apart from a much larger clone, this may be a read error. The genes are TRBV27 and TRBJ2-7; 9 nucleotides align to TRBD1. The CDR3 runs to 15 residues. CDR1 MNHEY and CDR2 SMNVEV come from the germline V gene (reference sequence). Germline trimming cut 5 bases from V and 2 bases from J; bases unmatched to any gene: 7. CDR3 in DNA: TGTGCCAGCAGTCATGGAGGACAGGGGACCTACGAGCAGTACTTC. Amino acid sequence: CASSHGGQGTYEQYF.

The chain employs TRBV7-9 and TRBJ1-1; D uncertain. The V and J ends lost 3 bases and 0 bases respectively, with 11 bases between them. The CDR3 is made up of 15 amino acids. Germline CDR1 is SEHNR and CDR2 is FQNEAQ (reference sequence). CDR3 in amino acids: CASSFGVRMNTEAFF. For the CDR3, the DNA is TGTGCCAGCAGCTTCGGGGTAAGGATGAACACTGAAGCTTTCTTT.

This clonotype was found many times. V and J are TRBV6-1 and TRBJ2-7; perhaps TRBD2 as D (6 bases). Trimming shortened V by 3 bases and J by 4 bases, and 16 bases separated the two germline ends. This CDR3 has 15 residues. Per the germline V gene, CDR1 is MNHNS and CDR2 is SASEGT. The CDR3 region has the DNA TGTGCCAGCAGTGACACGGGAGAGCCGCCTTACGAGCAGTACTTC. It specifies CASSDTGEPPYEQYF.